The rows below give T cell receptor beta chains drawn from one sample of a study of regulatory and conventional T cells in RAG deficiency. Profiled with immunoSEQ multiplex PCR; TCRdb holds only in-frame clones, not every one. The table shows under 25,000 clones, with about nine tenths occurring only once. The data were also submitted as part of a second study, on regulatory T cells.

Sample: Tregs sorted from blood. The receptors come from a human donor in good health. Both conserved end residues are trimmed from each CDR3. D genes are given only for firm matches. The size entry is marked missing in some rows and otherwise reads once, few, many or a size class.

j_call clone_size v_call d_call cdr3_aa
TRBJ2-7 . TRBV5-1 . ASSLHGTDYEQY
TRBJ2-7 once TRBV30 . AWIPDSGLPTSYEQY
TRBJ1-2 . TRBV6-9 . ASSYLAGHYGYT
TRBJ2-2 . TRBV2 . ASRAQGIGGELF
TRBJ1-5 once TRBV19 TRBD1 ASMPGQGTGSNQPQH
TRBJ2-5 . TRBV5-1 . ASSLDTEGTQY
TRBJ2-3 . TRBV7-9 TRBD2 ASSLSGGGAADTQY
TRBJ2-7 few TRBV6-1 TRBD2 ASSRGGRYEQY
TRBJ1-2 few TRBV7-2 TRBD1 ASSLVWGQHYGYT
TRBJ2-1 . TRBV4-1 TRBD2 ASSQPSGRAGSNEQF
TRBJ1-1 . TRBV7-2 . ASSVLQRGTEAF
TRBJ2-2 large TRBV18 TRBD1 ASSPLPSGTGRNGELF
TRBJ2-2 . TRBV18 . ASSPVSNTGELF
TRBJ2-3 . TRBV19 TRBD1 ASSIVGQGTDTQY
TRBJ2-3 . TRBV5-1 TRBD2 ASSYLAGATLDTQY
TRBJ1-1 . TRBV5-6 . ASSLSLLDTEAF
TRBJ1-3 . TRBV6-5 . AARTAMGNTIY
TRBJ2-7 . TRBV10-1 TRBD2 ASSESGRAGAYEQY
TRBJ1-5 . TRBV5-1 . ASSLGTGQPQH
TRBJ2-1 . TRBV18 . ASSPPLTGRSEQF
TRBJ2-7 . TRBV5-1 . ASSFGLGGRKQY
TRBJ2-5 . TRBV7-9 . ASRQAWGQKYQETQY
. . TRBV29-1 TRBD2 SVAGGQGKLSSYEQY
TRBJ1-5 . TRBV30 . AWTRASDRYQPQH
TRBJ2-7 . TRBV6-5 . ASRYRVGSYEQY
TRBJ1-1 . TRBV30 . AWSVDLKGTEAF
TRBJ1-2 once TRBV20-1 . SAPDIGYT
TRBJ2-7 . TRBV27 . ASSLRGRSFYEQY
TRBJ1-1 once TRBV12-5 TRBD1 ASGWGGQGATEAF
TRBJ2-2 . TRBV7-6 . ASRPITNTGELF
TRBJ2-7 . TRBV6-1 . ASRSTGLKHEQY
TRBJ1-5 . TRBV19 . ASREYSNQPQH
TRBJ1-2 . TRBV5-6 TRBD1 ASSLAGGGGYT
TRBJ2-2 once TRBV6-6 . ASKWGARFTGELF